This TCR beta chain is from a study of blood T cell repertoires in COVID-19. CDR3 length: 15 residues. The germline gives CDR1 SEHNR, CDR2 FQNEAQ (reference sequence). The trim removed 7 bases at V and 3 bases at J, leaving 5 bases unmatched. Profiled with immunoSEQ multiplex PCR; TCRdb holds only in-frame clones, not every one. This table has 260,000 or so clones, 75% to 90% appearing once. This clonotype was sampled from a woman aged 50 to 60 who had recovered from COVID-19. This rearrangement joins TRBV7-9 to TRBJ2-1, with 11 nucleotides matching TRBD1. The sequenced material came from PBMCs or T cells enriched from blood (not recorded which). The CDR3 bases are TGTGCCAGCAATCCGGGACAGGGGGTCTACAATGAGCAGTTCTTC. This sequence encodes CASNPGQGVYNEQFF.